A selection of T cell receptor beta chains follows, all from one sample in a study of T cell responses to AZD1222 COVID-19 vaccine. Libraries were prepared by immunoSEQ multiplex PCR; TCRdb keeps only in-frame clonotypes and omits some of them. The data contain some 120,000 clones, more than 75% of them singletons. This material consisted of peripheral blood, taken on day 0 of AZD1222 vaccination. All receptors come from an adult in good health. Each CDR3 is given with its conserved first and last residue. A D gene is named only where the DNA matches it firmly. Clone size appears in some rows only: once, few, many, or a class for an expanded clone.

V: TRBV28; size: .; J: TRBJ1-3; D: TRBD1; CDR3: CASSPGQGARNTIYF; DNA: TGTGCCAGCAGTCCCGGACAGGGGGCGCGAAACACCATATATTTT
V: TRBV30; size: .; J: TRBJ1-1; D: .; CDR3: CAWSVGPNTEAFF; DNA: TGTGCCTGGAGTGTGGGCCCGAACACTGAAGCTTTCTTT
V: TRBV7-6; size: .; J: TRBJ2-1; D: .; CDR3: CASSLLVGSGTYNEQFF; DNA: TGTGCCAGCAGCTTATTGGTCGGGAGTGGTACCTACAATGAGCAGTTCTTC
V: TRBV5-6; size: few; J: TRBJ2-2; D: .; CDR3: CASSRRRGAGVGGELFF; DNA: TGTGCCAGCAGCCGGCGGCGGGGTGCCGGCGTCGGCGGGGAGCTGTTTTTT
V: TRBV20-1; size: .; J: TRBJ2-5; D: .; CDR3: CSATPQETQYF; DNA: TGCAGTGCTACACCACAAGAGACCCAGTACTTC
V: TRBV5-1; size: .; J: TRBJ2-7; D: TRBD1; CDR3: CASSLERTGSGEQYF; DNA: TGCGCCAGCAGCTTGGAGAGGACAGGCTCCGGCGAGCAGTACTTC
V: TRBV5-1; size: few; J: TRBJ1-1; D: TRBD1; CDR3: CASSLDRGSTEAFF; DNA: TGCGCCAGCAGCTTGGACAGGGGATCCACTGAAGCTTTCTTT
V: TRBV6-5; size: few; J: TRBJ1-4; D: .; CDR3: CASSTGRNEKLFF; DNA: TGTGCCAGCAGTACAGGGAGAAATGAAAAACTGTTTTTT
V: TRBV9; size: .; J: TRBJ1-3; D: .; CDR3: CASSVAGAVSGNTIYF; DNA: TGTGCCAGCAGCGTAGCTGGGGCAGTCTCTGGAAACACCATATATTTT
V: TRBV27; size: .; J: TRBJ2-7; D: .; CDR3: CASSFSRQSVFYEQYF; DNA: TGTGCCAGCAGTTTCTCTAGACAGTCGGTTTTCTACGAGCAGTACTTC
V: TRBV6-6; size: .; J: TRBJ1-2; D: .; CDR3: CASSPGAVHGYGYTF; DNA: TGTGCCAGCAGCCCAGGGGCAGTTCACGGCTATGGCTACACCTTC
V: TRBV11-3; size: .; J: TRBJ2-2; D: TRBD2; CDR3: CASSPHPAGASGELFF; DNA: TGTGCCAGCAGCCCCCACCCAGCGGGAGCCTCCGGGGAGCTGTTTTTT
V: TRBV6-5; size: .; J: TRBJ1-5; D: .; CDR3: CASSSRWGNQPQHF; DNA: TGTGCCAGCAGTTCACGCTGGGGCAATCAGCCCCAGCATTTT
V: TRBV23-1; size: .; J: TRBJ1-3; D: TRBD1; CDR3: CASISGQGAENTIYF; DNA: TGCGCCAGCATCTCGGGACAGGGGGCAGAAAACACCATATATTTT
V: TRBV5-4; size: .; J: TRBJ2-3; D: .; CDR3: CASSRPDADTQYF; DNA: TGTGCCAGCAGCCGCCCGGACGCAGATACGCAGTATTTT
V: TRBV27; size: .; J: TRBJ2-3; D: TRBD2; CDR3: CASSRLASGSSTDTQYF; DNA: TGTGCCAGCAGCCGCCTCGCTAGCGGATCGAGCACAGATACGCAGTATTTT
V: TRBV4-3; size: once; J: TRBJ1-4; D: TRBD1; CDR3: CASSQGSRGRGEKLFF; DNA: TGCGCCAGCAGCCAAGGGAGCAGGGGGCGAGGGGAAAAACTGTTTTTT
V: TRBV5-6; size: .; J: TRBJ2-2; D: .; CDR3: CASSRRWPTGELFF; DNA: TGTGCCAGCAGCCGTCGTTGGCCCACCGGGGAGCTGTTTTTT
V: TRBV12-3/TRBV12-4; size: .; J: TRBJ2-1; D: .; CDR3: CASSPRGASLVF; DNA: TGTGCCAGCAGTCCAAGGGGCGCTAGTCTGGTCTTC
V: TRBV11-3; size: .; J: TRBJ2-5; D: TRBD2; CDR3: CASSLRVAGIQETQYF; DNA: TGTGCCAGCAGCCTCAGGGTAGCGGGTATTCAAGAGACCCAGTACTTC
V: TRBV7-2; size: .; J: TRBJ2-5; D: TRBD1; CDR3: CASSLGGQGGETQYF; DNA: TGTGCCAGCAGCTTAGGGGGACAGGGCGGAGAGACCCAGTACTTC
V: TRBV7-2; size: once; J: TRBJ2-1; D: .; CDR3: CASSPVRAQGGEQFF; DNA: TGTGCCAGCAGCCCGGTTCGAGCCCAGGGAGGTGAGCAGTTCTTC
V: TRBV24-1; size: .; J: TRBJ1-2; D: TRBD1; CDR3: CATSERQGKGYTF; DNA: TGTGCCACCAGTGAGCGACAGGGAAAGGGCTACACCTTC
V: TRBV4-3; size: .; J: TRBJ1-3; D: .; CDR3: CASSQDSGVGNTIYF; DNA: TGCGCCAGCAGCCAAGATTCAGGGGTTGGAAACACCATATATTTT
V: TRBV7-2; size: .; J: TRBJ1-5; D: .; CDR3: CASSPRTVSNQPQHF; DNA: TGTGCCAGCAGCCCGCGGACAGTTAGCAATCAGCCCCAGCATTTT
V: TRBV2; size: .; J: TRBJ1-2; D: .; CDR3: CASSLDENYGYTF; DNA: TGTGCCAGCAGTTTAGACGAGAACTATGGCTACACCTTC
V: TRBV25-1; size: once; J: TRBJ1-5; D: .; CDR3: CASSVGLRVQPQHF; DNA: TGTGCCAGCAGTGTCGGACTGCGGGTGCAGCCCCAGCATTTT
V: TRBV5-1; size: .; J: TRBJ2-6; D: .; CDR3: CASSVGGGLSSGANVLTF; DNA: TGCGCCAGCAGCGTAGGAGGGGGGCTGAGCTCTGGGGCCAACGTCCTGACTTTC
V: TRBV29-1; size: .; J: TRBJ1-2; D: TRBD1; CDR3: CSAAGQGVNYGYTF; DNA: TGCAGCGCAGCGGGACAGGGGGTAAACTATGGCTACACCTTC
V: TRBV3-1/TRBV3-2; size: .; J: TRBJ1-1; D: .; CDR3: CASSPWGENTEAFF; DNA: TGTGCCAGCAGCCCGTGGGGGGAGAACACTGAAGCTTTCTTT
V: TRBV6-4; size: once; J: TRBJ1-4; D: .; CDR3: CASSEWAGEGASNEKLFF; DNA: TGTGCCAGCAGTGAATGGGCGGGGGAAGGCGCATCTAATGAAAAACTGTTTTTT
V: TRBV9; size: once; J: TRBJ2-7; D: TRBD2; CDR3: CASSPAWGGRSYEQYF; DNA: TGTGCCAGCAGCCCCGCGTGGGGCGGGAGATCCTACGAGCAGTACTTC
V: TRBV5-1; size: .; J: TRBJ2-7; D: TRBD1; CDR3: CASSLGQSSYEQYF; DNA: TGCGCCAGCAGCCTGGGACAGAGCTCCTACGAGCAGTACTTC
V: TRBV19; size: .; J: TRBJ1-4; D: .; CDR3: CASSMATNEKLFF; DNA: TGTGCCAGTAGTATGGCAACTAATGAAAAACTGTTTTTT
V: TRBV10-1; size: .; J: TRBJ2-3; D: .; CDR3: CGEPATFGNTDTQYF; DNA: TGCGGGGAGCCCGCGACATTTGGGAACACAGATACGCAGTATTTT
V: TRBV7-8; size: .; J: TRBJ1-4; D: .; CDR3: CASSLGAGNYEKLFF; DNA: TGTGCCAGCAGCTTAGGGGCGGGGAATTATGAAAAACTGTTTTTT
V: TRBV24-1; size: .; J: TRBJ1-1; D: TRBD1; CDR3: CATSDSVDRGAEAFF; DNA: TGTGCCACCAGTGATTCCGTGGACAGGGGTGCTGAAGCTTTCTTT
V: TRBV3-1/TRBV3-2; size: .; J: TRBJ2-7; D: .; CDR3: CASSQGTTSSYEQYF; DNA: TGTGCCAGCAGCCAAGGGACTACCAGCTCCTACGAGCAGTACTTC
V: TRBV9; size: .; J: TRBJ2-1; D: .; CDR3: CASSVRAVAYNEQFF; DNA: TGTGCCAGCAGCGTAAGAGCGGTAGCCTACAATGAGCAGTTCTTC
V: TRBV28; size: .; J: TRBJ1-5; D: .; CDR3: CASNRQRNQPQHF; DNA: TGTGCCAGCAATCGACAGAGAAATCAGCCCCAGCATTTT
V: TRBV10-3; size: few; J: TRBJ1-4; D: TRBD1; CDR3: CAISERDRPNEKLFF; DNA: TGTGCCATCAGTGAAAGGGACAGGCCTAATGAAAAACTGTTTTTT
V: TRBV6-5; size: .; J: TRBJ1-1; D: .; CDR3: CASSYSSSNTEAFF; DNA: TGTGCCAGCAGTTACTCAAGCTCGAACACTGAAGCTTTCTTT
V: TRBV18; size: .; J: TRBJ1-6; D: .; CDR3: CASSPSGDSPLHF; DNA: TGTGCCAGCTCACCTTCAGGGGATTCACCCCTCCACTTT
V: TRBV14; size: .; J: TRBJ2-3; D: TRBD1; CDR3: CASSRSTGSTDTQYF; DNA: TGTGCCAGCAGCCGGTCGACAGGGAGCACAGATACGCAGTATTTT
V: TRBV28; size: few; J: TRBJ2-2; D: TRBD2; CDR3: CASSLWQLAGGPGELFF; DNA: TGTGCCAGCAGTTTATGGCAGCTAGCGGGAGGGCCCGGGGAGCTGTTTTTT
V: TRBV27; size: .; J: TRBJ2-7; D: .; CDR3: CASSLFGGPAYEQYF; DNA: TGTGCCAGCAGTTTATTTGGGGGTCCTGCCTACGAGCAGTACTTC
V: TRBV14; size: .; J: TRBJ2-2; D: TRBD2; CDR3: CASSRLLAGGFGGELFF; DNA: TGTGCCAGCAGCCGACTCCTAGCGGGAGGGTTCGGCGGGGAGCTGTTTTTT
V: TRBV5-4; size: .; J: TRBJ2-1; D: TRBD2; CDR3: CASSLSPLLAGGVNEQFF; DNA: TGTGCCAGCAGCTTAAGCCCCCTACTAGCGGGAGGGGTCAATGAGCAGTTCTTC
V: TRBV20-1; size: once; J: TRBJ2-1; D: TRBD2; CDR3: CSATGTKEQFF; DNA: TGCAGTGCAACCGGGACTAAAGAGCAGTTCTTC
V: TRBV2; size: once; J: TRBJ2-3; D: TRBD2; CDR3: CASRLGTSMDTQYF; DNA: TGTGCCAGCAGGTTAGGGACTAGCATGGATACGCAGTATTTT
V: TRBV19; size: .; J: TRBJ2-5; D: .; CDR3: CASSIGGSPSETQYF; DNA: TGTGCCAGTAGTATAGGTGGCAGCCCTTCGGAGACCCAGTACTTC
V: TRBV28; size: .; J: TRBJ1-1; D: TRBD1; CDR3: CASSLPDRGYTEAFF; DNA: TGTGCCAGCAGCCTACCCGACAGGGGATACACTGAAGCTTTCTTT
V: TRBV6-2/TRBV6-3; size: once; J: TRBJ1-1; D: .; CDR3: CASSYDVMREKNTEAFF; DNA: TGTGCCAGCAGTTACGATGTGATGAGGGAAAAGAACACTGAAGCTTTCTTT
V: TRBV11-1; size: .; J: TRBJ2-7; D: TRBD2; CDR3: CASSLLLAGVGEQYF; DNA: TGTGCCAGCAGCTTGCTCCTAGCGGGAGTGGGAGAGCAGTACTTC